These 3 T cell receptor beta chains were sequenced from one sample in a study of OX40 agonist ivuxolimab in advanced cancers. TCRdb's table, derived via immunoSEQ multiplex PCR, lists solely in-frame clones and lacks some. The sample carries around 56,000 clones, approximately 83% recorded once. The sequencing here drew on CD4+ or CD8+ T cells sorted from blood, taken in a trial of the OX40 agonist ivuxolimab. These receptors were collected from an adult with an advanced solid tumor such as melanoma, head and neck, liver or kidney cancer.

The CDR3: CASSFTLAGGYNEQFF. Here the CDR3 DNA reads TGTGCCAGCAGCTTTACACTAGCGGGGGGGTACAATGAGCAGTTCTTC. The genes are TRBV11-2 and TRBJ2-1, with 13 bases aligning to TRBD2. With V trimmed by 3 bases and J by 4 bases, 3 bases remained unmatched. The CDR3 has 16 amino acids. Germline V gene sequence: CDR1 SGHAT, CDR2 FQNNGV. Combining the CDR3 with reference TRBV11-2 and TRBJ2-1 gives the whole variable domain EAGVAQSPRYKIIEKRQSVAFWCNPISGHATLYWYQQILGQGPKLLIQFQNNGVVDDSQLPKDRFSAERLKGVDSTLKIQPAKLEDSAVYLCASSFTLAGGYNEQFFGPGTRLTVL.

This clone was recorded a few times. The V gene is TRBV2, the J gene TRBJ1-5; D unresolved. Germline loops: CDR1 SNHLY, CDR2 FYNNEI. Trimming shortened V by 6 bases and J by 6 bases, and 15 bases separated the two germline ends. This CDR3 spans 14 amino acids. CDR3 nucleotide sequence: TGTGCCAGCAGCCCCGAGCGAGGCGGTCAGCCCCAGCATTTT. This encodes CASSPERGGQPQHF.

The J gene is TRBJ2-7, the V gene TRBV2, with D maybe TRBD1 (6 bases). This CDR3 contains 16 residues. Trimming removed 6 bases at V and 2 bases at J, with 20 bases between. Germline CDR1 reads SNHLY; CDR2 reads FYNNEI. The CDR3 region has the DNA TGTGCCAGCAGGGTAAGCACCGGGACAAGCACCTACGAGCAGTACTTC. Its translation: CASRVSTGTSTYEQYF.